These T cell receptor beta chains were read from a single sample in a study of vaccination effects on CD4 cells after COVID-19. For these receptors, no antigen is known. Produced via immunoSEQ multiplex PCR; TCRdb's table is partial and in-frame only. The data show almost 70,000 clones, around two thirds seen once. The sequenced sample was CD4+ T cells from PBMCs cultured with HCoV-229E spike peptides, obtained after COVID-19 vaccination. The receptors come from a human donor who received a COVID-19 vaccine. Both conserved end residues are part of each CDR3. A D gene is named only where the DNA matches it firmly. Expanded clones are given a class, and other clones once, few, many or no size at all.

D | J | size | V | CDR3 | DNA
- | TRBJ1-2 | - | TRBV2 | CASSVLQSYGYTF | TGTGCCAGCAGTGTATTACAGAGCTATGGCTACACCTTC
- | TRBJ2-3 | - | TRBV6-4 | CASSDVGWTDTQYF | TGTGCCAGCAGTGACGTAGGATGGACAGATACGCAGTATTTT
- | TRBJ1-1 | - | TRBV14 | CASSQERGRGNTEAFF | TGTGCCAGCAGCCAAGAAAGGGGCAGGGGGAACACTGAAGCTTTCTTT
TRBD1 | TRBJ1-1 | - | TRBV5-1 | CASSLKQGMTEAFF | TGCGCCAGCAGCTTGAAACAGGGGATGACTGAAGCTTTCTTT
- | TRBJ1-1 | - | TRBV12-3/TRBV12-4 | CASSLDGTTHPFF | TGTGCCAGCAGTTTGGACGGGACAACCCACCCTTTCTTT
- | TRBJ1-6 | - | TRBV2 | CASSPRGSHNSPLHF | TGTGCCAGCAGCCCTCGGGGCAGCCATAATTCACCCCTCCACTTT
- | TRBJ2-3 | - | TRBV19 | CASSILGPTLNTDTQYF | TGTGCCAGTAGTATTCTGGGGCCGACACTGAATACAGATACGCAGTATTTT
- | TRBJ2-5 | - | TRBV6-1 | CASSEYGGVETQYF | TGTGCCAGCAGTGAATACGGGGGTGTAGAGACCCAGTACTTC
- | TRBJ2-2 | - | TRBV19 | CASSIAGADGELFF | TGTGCCAGTAGTATCGCCGGGGCCGACGGGGAGCTGTTTTTT
TRBD1 | TRBJ2-1 | - | TRBV27 | CASSTRDRPYNEQFF | TGTGCCAGCAGCACCCGGGACAGGCCCTACAATGAGCAGTTCTTC
TRBD1 | TRBJ1-4 | medium-sized | TRBV6-5 | CASSSGQDAEKLFF | TGTGCCAGCAGTTCGGGACAGGACGCTGAAAAACTGTTTTTT
TRBD1 | TRBJ1-1 | - | TRBV5-4 | CASSTQGAPEAFF | TGTGCCAGCAGCACCCAGGGGGCGCCTGAAGCTTTCTTT
- | TRBJ1-1 | - | TRBV5-6 | CASSHLATGDTEAFF | TGTGCCAGCAGCCACCTCGCGACAGGAGACACTGAAGCTTTCTTT
- | TRBJ1-2 | few | TRBV5-6 | CASSEIWGGGYTF | TGTGCCAGCAGCGAGATTTGGGGCGGGGGCTACACCTTC
- | TRBJ2-1 | - | TRBV12-3/TRBV12-4 | CASSRTYNEQFF | TGTGCCAGCAGCCGGACCTACAATGAGCAGTTCTTC
- | TRBJ2-2 | - | TRBV2 | CASTTLGPTNTGELFF | TGTGCCAGCACCACGCTAGGCCCTACGAACACCGGGGAGCTGTTTTTT
- | TRBJ2-3 | - | TRBV10-1 | CASSDVGRGSTDTQYF | TGCGCCAGCAGTGATGTGGGCAGGGGTAGCACAGATACGCAGTATTTT
TRBD1 | TRBJ1-1 | - | TRBV30 | CAAQRDRSNTEAFF | TGTGCCGCCCAAAGGGACAGGTCAAACACTGAAGCTTTCTTT
- | TRBJ1-6 | few | TRBV5-6 | CASSSLKDGDSPLHF | TGTGCCAGCAGCTCTCTCAAAGACGGAGATTCACCCCTCCACTTT
TRBD2 | TRBJ2-1 | - | TRBV28 | CASSSGTSGPNEQFF | TGTGCCAGCAGTTCCGGGACTAGCGGACCTAATGAGCAGTTCTTC